This record concerns one T cell receptor beta chain sequence. Its antigen is still unknown. The V gene lost 7 bases and the J gene lost 2 bases, with 20 bases spanning the gap. CDR1 is SGHAT and CDR2 is FQNNGV in the germline V gene. This CDR3 has 16 residues. These data come from a study of T cell responses to AZD1222 COVID-19 vaccine. Repertoires were generated with immunoSEQ multiplex PCR, while TCRdb's copy carries only in-frame clones and drops some. The sample holds fewer than 120,000 clones, 92% seen once. Study results and limitations: It was only after the peak T cell response that any repertoires were sampled. Just a handful of people given AZD1222 tested seropositive at baseline. Across spike, vaccine-associated CD4 TCRs were found, dominant at 160-218 and 743-854. The donors showed a predominance of white British ancestry and of females, with possible underestimation of clonal diversity.

The receptor comes from an adult in good health. The sample was peripheral blood, taken on day 0 of AZD1222 vaccination. The rearrangement links TRBV11-2 to TRBJ1-1; possible D gene TRBD1, 6 bases. The CDR3 DNA reads as TGTGCCAGCAACCCCCGGGGGGGCAACTCAAACACTGAAGCTTTCTTT. This gives the protein CASNPRGGNSNTEAFF.